This TCR beta chain was retrieved from a study of T cells in Graves' hyperthyroidism and ophthalmopathy. Study-level findings and limits: Most clonotypes that expanded in the thyroid above 0.001 also showed up in blood.

From germline, CDR1 is SGHNT and CDR2 YYREEE (reference sequence). The CDR3 contains 15 residues. Deletions cut 4 bases from V and 2 bases from J, with 15 bases between. From RNA transcripts, TCR beta CDR3 regions were amplified. A first-round RT-PCR of the TCR CDR3 used the HTBI primer set. TCRdb re-derived calls from the multiplex PCR reads in MiXCR, one entry per CDR3 protein. The table records 250,000 to 300,000 distinct CDR3 sequences, about an eighth of them present only once. With regard to this clonotype: Its antigen remains unknown.

Input material: blood. V gene TRBV5-4 combines with J gene TRBJ2-5; D is possibly TRBD2 (5 bases). The sequence came from a young woman with Graves' hyperthyroidism that later progressed to Graves' ophthalmopathy. The CDR3 nucleotides are TGTGCCAGCAGCGGGCATAGCGACATGCAAGAGACCCAGTACTTC. Translation: CASSGHSDMQETQYF.